This TCR beta chain appears in the sequencing data of a study of CD8+CD57+ T cells in acquired aplastic anemia. This clonotype was detected ten times or more. Trimming left V 4 bases short and J 0 bases short, with 7 bases between. The CDR3 is 14 amino acids. The germline CDR1 and CDR2 sequences are LNHDA and SQIVND (reference sequence). Researchers used genomic DNA as the template to profile TCR beta VDJ and CDR3. Each CDR3 protein is one row after TCRdb ran MiXCR on the reads. The sample has 150,000 to 200,000 distinct CDR3 sequences; roughly 48% are singletons. Material for sequencing was sorted CD4+, CD8+, or CD8+CD57+ T cells (not recorded which) from PBMCs. This chain joins TRBV19 and TRBJ1-5; D might be TRBD1 (5 bases). The sequence was collected from a human donor in good health. Here the CDR3 DNA reads TGTGCCAGTAGTAGGGACTTTAGCAATCAGCCCCAGCATTTT. Translating it yields CASSRDFSNQPQHF.